These T cell receptor beta chains were read from a single sample in a study of CD8 T cells in ankylosing spondylitis. Each CDR3 protein gets one entry after TCRdb re-called the 5' RACE reads with MiXCR. The data show around 390,000 distinct CDR3 sequences, about 20% seen once. Sequencing was done on a sample of blood, either unsorted or a sorted T cell fraction (not recorded which). Receptors were obtained from a male donor with ankylosing spondylitis. Each CDR3 is given with its conserved first and last residue. D genes are given only for firm matches. Expanded clones are given a class, and other clones once, few, many or no size at all.

>TRBJ2-7|.|TRBV6-2/TRBV6-3|.
TGTGCCAGCAGCCACGGCAGGGGCGAGCAGTACTTC
CASSHGRGEQYF
>TRBJ1-5|TRBD1|TRBV18|few
TGTGCCAGCTCCCCCGAACGGGACCCAGGGGGGCCCCAGCATTTT
CASSPERDPGGPQHF
>TRBJ2-4|TRBD2|TRBV28|many
TGTGCCAGCAGACGCCCGGACGGGAGGAACATTCAGTACTTC
CASRRPDGRNIQYF
>TRBJ2-3|.|TRBV7-3|.
TGTGCCAGCAGCTCCCAGGGTATTGTAACAGATACGCAGTATTTT
CASSSQGIVTDTQYF
>TRBJ2-5|.|TRBV3-1|few
TGTGCCAGCAGCCGGAAAGGAGGGCGGGAGACCCAGTACTTC
CASSRKGGRETQYF
>TRBJ2-1|TRBD2|TRBV7-9|.
TGTGCCAGCAGCTTAGGGGCGACTAGCGGGTCAAATGAGCAGTTCTTC
CASSLGATSGSNEQFF
>TRBJ1-3|.|TRBV6-1|.
TGTGCCAGCAGTAGTTGGACGACAGGCAGAGGGTCTGGAAACACCATATATTTT
CASSSWTTGRGSGNTIYF
>TRBJ1-1|TRBD1|TRBV6-5|.
TGTGCCAGCAGTTATGACAGGGTCAATGAAGCTTTCTTT
CASSYDRVNEAFF
>TRBJ2-3|TRBD1|TRBV29-1|.
TGCAGCGGGAAAGGACAGGGTGCGGATACGCAGTATTTT
CSGKGQGADTQYF
>TRBJ2-7|TRBD2|TRBV29-1|.
TGCAGCGTTGCCCATGGGACTAGCGGGATGTACGAGCAGTACTTC
CSVAHGTSGMYEQYF
>TRBJ2-1|TRBD2|TRBV12-3/TRBV12-4|.
TGTGCCAGCAGGTTGGGGGCGGGAGGGGACGAGCAGTTCTTC
CASRLGAGGDEQFF
>TRBJ2-6|TRBD2|TRBV4-3|many
TGCGCCAGCAGCCCTGATGGACTAGCGGGTTACTCTGGGGCCAACGTCCTGACTTTC
CASSPDGLAGYSGANVLTF
>TRBJ2-1|.|TRBV19|few
TGTGCCAGTAGTATCCCCCTTCGGGATGAGCAGTTCTTC
CASSIPLRDEQFF
>TRBJ2-1|.|TRBV12-5|.
TGTGCTAGTGGTTCCAAGATGGGCGATGAGCAGTTCTTC
CASGSKMGDEQFF
>TRBJ2-3|.|TRBV4-3|.
TGCGCCAGCAGCCAACAACACCCCGATACGCAGTATTTT
CASSQQHPDTQYF
>TRBJ2-2|TRBD1|TRBV27|.
TGTGCCAGCATTCAGCTGACAGGGGTTCCGACCGGGGAGCTGTTTTTT
CASIQLTGVPTGELFF
>TRBJ2-7|.|TRBV30|many
TGTGCCTGGAGTGTAGAAACCCTCGAGCAGTACTTC
CAWSVETLEQYF
>TRBJ2-4|TRBD2|TRBV7-9|.
TGTGCCAGCAGTGTAATACTAGCGGGAGGGCCCGAAAACATTCAGTACTTC
CASSVILAGGPENIQYF
>TRBJ1-1|TRBD1|TRBV6-2/TRBV6-3|.
TGTGCCAGCAGTGACCCGAACAGGGGGACTGAAGCTTTCTTT
CASSDPNRGTEAFF
>TRBJ1-2|.|TRBV5-1|.
TGCGCCAGCAGCTTGGATTGGTCTTCGGGCTATGGCTACACCTTC
CASSLDWSSGYGYTF
>TRBJ2-7|TRBD1|TRBV4-2|few
TGTGCCAGCAGGGCACAGGGGCAATCCTACGAGCAGTACTTC
CASRAQGQSYEQYF
>TRBJ2-2|.|TRBV6-2/TRBV6-3|.
TGTGCCAGCCACCGCAGTATGTTCGCGAACACCGGGGAGCTGTTTTTT
CASHRSMFANTGELFF
>TRBJ1-4|TRBD1|TRBV20-1|.
TGCAGTGCTGGACAGGGGGCAAATGAAAAACTGTTTTTT
CSAGQGANEKLFF
>TRBJ2-7|TRBD2|TRBV9|.
TGTGCCAGCAGCGTCTCTAGCGGGAGGGCCAACGAGCAGTACTTC
CASSVSSGRANEQYF
>TRBJ1-3|TRBD1|TRBV2|.
TGTGCCAGCTCCATGACCAGGGACAGGGGGAACACCATATATTTT
CASSMTRDRGNTIYF
>TRBJ2-4|TRBD2|TRBV7-9|.
TGTGCCAGCACCTTGGCGGGGGACTTTAGCATTCAGTACTTC
CASTLAGDFSIQYF
>TRBJ2-5|.|TRBV7-2|.
TGTGCCAGCAGCTTAGATTCGATCGCAGAGACCCAGTACTTC
CASSLDSIAETQYF
>TRBJ2-5|.|TRBV5-1|few
TGCGCCAGCAGCTCAACGCAGGGTGTACAAGAGACCCAGTACTTC
CASSSTQGVQETQYF
>TRBJ2-1|.|TRBV6-2/TRBV6-3|few
TGTGCCAGCAAGAAAGACTCCTACAATGAGCAGTTCTTC
CASKKDSYNEQFF
>TRBJ1-5|.|TRBV11-3|once
TGTGCCAGCACCTTAGGAGACCGGAGCAATCAGCCCCAGCATTTT
CASTLGDRSNQPQHF
>TRBJ2-4|TRBD2|TRBV29-1|few
TGCAGCGGTGGGACTAGCGGGAGAGGGATTCAGTACTTC
CSGGTSGRGIQYF
>TRBJ2-5|.|TRBV27|.
TGTGCCAGCGGAAAGGACCGGGAAGAGACCCAGTACTTC
CASGKDREETQYF
>TRBJ2-2|TRBD1|TRBV5-5|few
TGTGCCAGCAGCTGGGGGACAGAGACCACCGGGGAGCTGTTTTTT
CASSWGTETTGELFF
>TRBJ2-7|TRBD1|TRBV12-3/TRBV12-4|many
TGTGCCAGCAGCCTTCGGGACAGTTACACCTACGAGCAGTACTTC
CASSLRDSYTYEQYF
>TRBJ2-1|TRBD2|TRBV12-3/TRBV12-4|.
TGTGCCAGCAGTTTGGGGGGGACCTCCGGCGCAATCAGTGAGCAGTTCTTC
CASSLGGTSGAISEQFF
>TRBJ2-2|.|TRBV30|.
TGTGCCTGGGGGGGTAACACCGGGGAGCTGTTTTTT
CAWGGNTGELFF
>TRBJ2-5|.|TRBV24-1|few
TGTGCCACCAGTGAGCCAGGGTTAGAGACCCAGTACTTC
CATSEPGLETQYF
>TRBJ2-3|.|TRBV11-2|few
TGTGCCAGCAGCAAAGCCCTAACCGACACAGATACGCAGTATTTT
CASSKALTDTDTQYF
>TRBJ2-5|.|TRBV6-5|.
TGTGCCAGCAGTTACGACGAGACCCAGTACTTC
CASSYDETQYF
>TRBJ2-2|.|TRBV5-1|few
TGCGCCAGCAGCTTGGTTACCACCCCGGGCACCGGGGAGCTGTTTTTT
CASSLVTTPGTGELFF
>TRBJ2-1|TRBD2|TRBV20-1|.
TGCAGTGCTAGACGTGGGGGGGTATACAATGAGCAGTTCTTC
CSARRGGVYNEQFF
>TRBJ1-1|.|TRBV12-3/TRBV12-4|many
TGTGCCAGCAGTTTCCCGTTCATGGGCGTGAACACTGAAGCTTTCTTT
CASSFPFMGVNTEAFF
>TRBJ2-3|TRBD2|TRBV28|.
TGTGCCAGCAGGCCTAGACTAGCGGGAGGTGCAGATACGCAGTATTTT
CASRPRLAGGADTQYF
>TRBJ2-5|TRBD1|TRBV7-2|few
TGTGCCAGCAGCCAAAGGACAGGGCAAGAGACCCAGTACTTC
CASSQRTGQETQYF
>TRBJ1-5|.|TRBV20-1|few
TGCAGTGCTCCAAGAGCGTTGGACGGCGGGGGGGGGCCCCAGCATTTT
CSAPRALDGGGGPQHF